The rows below give T cell receptor beta chains drawn from one sample of a study of T cells after yellow fever vaccination. TCRdb called the 5' RACE reads again in MiXCR, with one record for every CDR3 protein. The data contain about 210,000 distinct CDR3 sequences, roughly 6.8% of them seen just once; the ten biggest clones take up around 1.1%. Material: CD4+ T cells sorted from PBMCs, obtained on the day of the yellow fever booster vaccination. These receptors all come from a man between 25 and 39 years old who received the YFV17D yellow fever vaccine. Each CDR3 is given with its conserved first and last residue. The D gene is left open where the match is weak. Expanded clones are given a class, and other clones once, few, many or no size at all.

NA,TRBJ2-1,TRBV11-1,NA,CASSGSGAGAKLSSYNEQFF,TGTGCCAGCAGTGGGTCCGGGGCGGGGGCGAAATTGAGCTCCTACAATGAGCAGTTCTTC
TRBD2,TRBJ2-1,TRBV20-1,NA,CSARDPAGGSYNEQFF,TGCAGTGCTAGAGATCCAGCGGGAGGGTCCTACAATGAGCAGTTCTTC
NA,TRBJ2-7,TRBV5-1,many,CASSLGAGAYEQYF,TGCGCCAGCAGCTTGGGTGCGGGGGCTTACGAGCAGTACTTC
NA,TRBJ2-1,TRBV12-3/TRBV12-4,few,CASSARGPRGEQFF,TGTGCCAGCAGTGCGAGGGGTCCACGGGGTGAGCAGTTCTTC
NA,TRBJ2-7,TRBV6-1,few,CASSPRKGHEQYF,TGTGCCAGCAGCCCTCGTAAAGGCCACGAGCAGTACTTC
NA,TRBJ2-2,TRBV5-1,NA,CASSLQSVGELFF,TGCGCCAGCAGCTTACAGTCGGTCGGGGAGCTGTTTTTT
NA,TRBJ2-3,TRBV9,many,CASSPGLGNPSDTQYF,TGTGCCAGCAGCCCCGGACTTGGTAATCCATCAGATACGCAGTATTTT
TRBD1,TRBJ1-2,TRBV7-2,few,CASSLGQGGGYTF,TGTGCCAGCAGCTTAGGGCAGGGGGGTGGCTACACCTTC
NA,TRBJ2-5,TRBV6-5,NA,CASSYSIRGIETQYF,TGTGCCAGCAGTTACTCGATTCGGGGAATTGAGACCCAGTACTTC
NA,TRBJ2-7,TRBV6-2/TRBV6-3,many,CASSYSKSVTLYEQYF,TGTGCCAGCAGCTACTCGAAGAGTGTGACTCTTTACGAGCAGTACTTC
NA,TRBJ2-3,TRBV20-1,many,CSAREVSSRQYF,TGCAGTGCTAGAGAGGTCTCCTCGAGGCAGTATTTT
NA,TRBJ2-3,TRBV7-2,many,CASSSWGFRADTQYF,TGTGCCAGCAGCTCTTGGGGGTTTCGGGCGGATACGCAGTATTTT
TRBD2,TRBJ2-1,TRBV20-1,few,CSAHQPSGRDNEQFF,TGCAGTGCTCACCAACCTAGCGGGAGGGACAATGAGCAGTTCTTC
NA,TRBJ2-3,TRBV29-1,many,CSVEGVPGDTDTQYF,TGCAGCGTTGAAGGAGTCCCGGGAGACACAGATACGCAGTATTTT
NA,TRBJ1-2,TRBV6-5,many,CASSYSDRRDGYTF,TGTGCCAGCAGTTACTCCGACAGACGCGATGGCTACACCTTC
TRBD1,TRBJ2-1,TRBV5-1,NA,CASSGYRGSHNEQFF,TGCGCCAGCAGCGGATACAGGGGGTCCCACAATGAGCAGTTCTTC
NA,TRBJ2-2,TRBV5-1,few,CASTRFGANTGELFF,TGCGCCAGCACGAGGTTTGGCGCGAACACCGGGGAGCTGTTTTTT
NA,TRBJ2-1,TRBV12-3/TRBV12-4,NA,CASSANNNEQFF,TGTGCCAGCAGTGCCAATAACAATGAGCAGTTCTTC
NA,TRBJ2-2,TRBV15,many,CATSVRAIGGELFF,TGTGCCACCAGCGTGCGAGCAATTGGGGGGGAGCTGTTTTTT
NA,TRBJ2-1,TRBV30,few,CAWSPKAAQFF,TGTGCCTGGAGCCCAAAAGCGGCGCAGTTCTTC
TRBD1,TRBJ2-3,TRBV7-6,many,CASSVSGTGWEGTDTQYF,TGTGCCAGCAGCGTCTCCGGGACAGGGTGGGAAGGCACAGATACGCAGTATTTT
NA,TRBJ2-3,TRBV6-2/TRBV6-3,many,CASNPLDRLNTQYF,TGTGCCAGCAACCCTCTTGACAGGTTGAATACGCAGTATTTT
TRBD2,TRBJ2-3,TRBV10-2,many,CAARPGVPAGGTDTQYF,TGCGCCGCCAGGCCGGGGGTGCCAGCGGGGGGCACAGATACGCAGTATTTT
NA,TRBJ1-4,TRBV5-1,few,CASSLDRPGWEKLFF,TGCGCCAGCAGCTTGGATCGCCCTGGTTGGGAAAAACTGTTTTTT
TRBD1,TRBJ2-1,TRBV20-1,many,CSASTGLSGHNEQFF,TGCAGTGCGTCGACAGGGTTAAGTGGCCACAATGAGCAGTTCTTC
NA,TRBJ2-2,TRBV7-6,few,CASSRYVSNTGELFF,TGTGCCAGCAGCCGCTACGTTTCAAACACCGGGGAGCTGTTTTTT
NA,TRBJ2-7,TRBV5-6,many,CASSVDRASEQYF,TGTGCCAGCAGCGTCGACAGAGCCTCCGAGCAGTACTTC
NA,TRBJ2-1,TRBV7-7,NA,CASSLEVLGEQFF,TGTGCTAGCAGCTTAGAAGTGTTAGGGGAGCAGTTCTTC
NA,TRBJ2-7,TRBV2,NA,CAFCPPPGAGVSRSYEQYF,TGTGCCTTCTGTCCCCCCCCGGGGGCGGGCGTGAGTCGATCGTACGAGCAGTACTTC
TRBD2,TRBJ2-7,TRBV20-1,many,CSARVPSGGYEQYF,TGCAGTGCTAGAGTTCCTAGCGGGGGGTACGAGCAGTACTTC
TRBD1,TRBJ2-2,TRBV7-2,NA,CASSKRQGTGELFF,TGTGCCAGCAGCAAAAGACAGGGCACCGGGGAGCTGTTTTTT
TRBD1,TRBJ2-1,TRBV10-3,NA,CAIGRDRDPPVQFF,TGTGCCATCGGCCGGGACAGGGATCCCCCCGTCCAGTTCTTC
TRBD1,TRBJ1-3,TRBV28,NA,CASSKKGAGSNTIYF,TGTGCCAGCAGCAAGAAGGGGGCAGGTTCCAACACCATATATTTT
NA,TRBJ1-5,TRBV6-6,NA,CAIDIRAGQPQHF,TGTGCCATCGATATCAGGGCAGGTCAGCCCCAGCATTTT
TRBD2,TRBJ2-2,TRBV27,few,CASSLNLAGVGGELFF,TGTGCCAGCAGTCTTAACCTAGCGGGAGTCGGTGGGGAGCTGTTTTTT
TRBD1,TRBJ2-1,TRBV10-3,few,CAISEQRQGSFF,TGTGCCATCAGTGAACAAAGACAGGGATCGTTCTTC
TRBD2,TRBJ2-3,TRBV24-1,few,CATSDSGLLSYTQYF,TGTGCCACCAGTGACTCGGGACTATTATCCTATACGCAGTATTTT
TRBD2,TRBJ2-7,TRBV4-3,NA,CASSPRPSGSYEQYF,TGCGCCAGCAGCCCCCGGCCTAGCGGGAGTTACGAGCAGTACTTC
NA,TRBJ1-1,TRBV15,NA,CATSRVLSVNTEAFF,TGTGCCACCAGCAGAGTTCTTTCAGTGAACACTGAAGCTTTCTTT
NA,TRBJ2-3,TRBV28,NA,CSSISNTDTQYF,TGTTCCAGCATCTCCAACACAGATACGCAGTATTTT
NA,TRBJ2-3,TRBV4-3,few,CASSQDRVDTQYF,TGCGCCAGCAGCCAAGATAGGGTAGATACGCAGTATTTT
NA,TRBJ1-1,TRBV12-3/TRBV12-4,few,CASSFRAQNTEAFF,TGTGCCAGCAGTTTTCGGGCTCAAAACACTGAAGCTTTCTTT
TRBD2,TRBJ2-1,TRBV12-3/TRBV12-4,many,CASSRGSGLAGANEQFF,TGTGCCAGCAGCCGCGGCTCGGGACTAGCGGGAGCCAATGAGCAGTTCTTC